This T cell receptor (beta chain) was sequenced for a study of blood T cell repertoires in COVID-19. The table came from immunoSEQ multiplex PCR; TCRdb's copy has only in-frame clones and leaves some out. The sample yields about 210,000 clones, more than 75% seen once. Germline-derived CDR1 and CDR2 are SGHRS and YFSETQ. This CDR3 spans 13 amino acids. V trimming: 4 bases; J trimming: 4 bases; junction bases outside the gene matches: 5. Sequenced sample: peripheral blood. This clonotype originated in a woman aged 40 to 55 with acute or convalescent COVID-19. This rearrangement joins TRBV5-1 to TRBJ2-7; TRBD2 matches 7 bases. The CDR3 spells CASSQGRGYEQYF. CDR3 nucleotide sequence: TGCGCCAGCAGCCAAGGGAGGGGTTACGAGCAGTACTTC.